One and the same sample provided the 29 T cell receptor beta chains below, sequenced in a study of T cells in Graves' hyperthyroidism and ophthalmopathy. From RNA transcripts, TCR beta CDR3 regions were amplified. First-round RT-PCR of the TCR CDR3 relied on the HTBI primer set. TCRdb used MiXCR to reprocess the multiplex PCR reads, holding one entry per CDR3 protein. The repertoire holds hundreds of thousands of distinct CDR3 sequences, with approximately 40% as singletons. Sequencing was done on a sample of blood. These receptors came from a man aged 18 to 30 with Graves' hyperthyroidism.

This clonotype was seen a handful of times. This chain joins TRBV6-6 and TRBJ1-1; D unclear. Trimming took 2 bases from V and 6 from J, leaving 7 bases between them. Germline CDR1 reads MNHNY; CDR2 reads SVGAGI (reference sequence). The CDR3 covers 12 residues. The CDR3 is CASSYGGSEAFF. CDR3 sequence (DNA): TGTGCCAGCAGTTACGGCGGATCTGAAGCTTTCTTT.

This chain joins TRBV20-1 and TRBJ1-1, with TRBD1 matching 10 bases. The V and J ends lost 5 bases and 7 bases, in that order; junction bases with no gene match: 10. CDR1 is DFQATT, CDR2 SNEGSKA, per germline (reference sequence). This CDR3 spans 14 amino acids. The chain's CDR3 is CSAFSGTGEIEAFF. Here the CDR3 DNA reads TGCAGTGCTTTTTCCGGGACAGGGGAAATTGAAGCTTTCTTT.

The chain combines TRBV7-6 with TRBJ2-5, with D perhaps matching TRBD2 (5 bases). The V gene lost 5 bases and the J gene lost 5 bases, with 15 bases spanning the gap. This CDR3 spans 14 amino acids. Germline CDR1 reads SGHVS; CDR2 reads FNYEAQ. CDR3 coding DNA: TGTGCCAGCAGCACAAGTACCGGGGAGGAGACCCAGTACTTC. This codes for CASSTSTGEETQYF.

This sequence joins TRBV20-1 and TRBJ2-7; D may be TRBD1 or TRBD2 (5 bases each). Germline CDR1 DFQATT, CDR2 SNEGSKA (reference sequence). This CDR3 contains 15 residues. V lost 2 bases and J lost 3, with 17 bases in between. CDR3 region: CSARHNRDPDYEQYF. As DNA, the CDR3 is TGCAGTGCTAGACACAACCGGGACCCTGACTACGAGCAGTACTTC.

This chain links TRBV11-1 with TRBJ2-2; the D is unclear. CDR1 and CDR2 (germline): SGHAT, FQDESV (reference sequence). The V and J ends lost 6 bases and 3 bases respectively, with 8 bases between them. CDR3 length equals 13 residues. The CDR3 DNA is TGTGCCAGCAGTTTCGCACACACCGGGGAGCTGTTTTTT. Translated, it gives CASSFAHTGELFF. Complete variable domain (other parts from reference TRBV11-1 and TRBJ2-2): EAEVAQSPRYKITEKSQAVAFWCDPISGHATLYWYRQILGQGPELLVQFQDESVVDDSQLPKDRFSAERLKGVDSTLKIQPAELGDSAMYLCASSFAHTGELFFGEGSRLTVL.

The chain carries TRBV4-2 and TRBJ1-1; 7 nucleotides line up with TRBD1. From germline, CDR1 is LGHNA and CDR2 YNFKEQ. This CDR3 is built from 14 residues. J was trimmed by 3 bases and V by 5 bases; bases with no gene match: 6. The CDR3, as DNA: TGTGCCAGCAGCAAAACCGACAGGGACACTGAAGCTTTCTTT. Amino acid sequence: CASSKTDRDTEAFF.

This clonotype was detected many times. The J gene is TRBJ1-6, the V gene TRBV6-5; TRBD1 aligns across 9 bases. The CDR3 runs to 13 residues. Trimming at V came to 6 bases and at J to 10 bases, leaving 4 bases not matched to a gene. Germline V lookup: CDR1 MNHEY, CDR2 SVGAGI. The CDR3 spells CASRGQGKSPLHF. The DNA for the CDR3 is TGTGCCAGCAGGGGACAGGGAAAATCACCCCTCCACTTT.

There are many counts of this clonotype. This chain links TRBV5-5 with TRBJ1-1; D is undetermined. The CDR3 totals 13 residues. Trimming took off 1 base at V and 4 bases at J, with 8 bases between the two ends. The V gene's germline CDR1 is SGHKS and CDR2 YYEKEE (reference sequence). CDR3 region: CASSLWVGTEAFF. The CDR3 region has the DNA TGTGCCAGCAGCTTGTGGGTCGGCACTGAAGCTTTCTTT.

As DNA, the CDR3 is TGTGCCAGCTTGGCCCGGGACAGGGGAGGAGAGACCCAGTACTTC. This codes for CASLARDRGGETQYF. This sequence joins TRBV4-2 and TRBJ2-5, with 10 bases aligning to TRBD1. V gave up 8 bases and J gave up 4 bases; unmatched junction bases: 10. CDR3 length: 15 amino acids. The germline gives CDR1 LGHNA, CDR2 YNFKEQ.

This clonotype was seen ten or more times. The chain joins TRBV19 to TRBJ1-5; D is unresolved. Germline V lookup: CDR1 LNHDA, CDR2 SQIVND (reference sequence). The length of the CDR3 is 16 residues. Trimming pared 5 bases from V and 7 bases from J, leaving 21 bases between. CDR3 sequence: CASSPIRRNSGQPQHF. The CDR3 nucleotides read TGTGCCAGTAGTCCCATAAGGAGGAATTCAGGCCAGCCCCAGCATTTT.

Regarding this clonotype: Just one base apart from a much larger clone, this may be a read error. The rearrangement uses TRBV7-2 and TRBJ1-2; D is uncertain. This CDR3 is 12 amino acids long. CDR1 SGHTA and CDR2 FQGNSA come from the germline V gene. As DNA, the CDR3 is TGTGCCGGCAGCTTCGGAGGGTTTGGCTACACCTTC. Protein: CAGSFGGFGYTF.

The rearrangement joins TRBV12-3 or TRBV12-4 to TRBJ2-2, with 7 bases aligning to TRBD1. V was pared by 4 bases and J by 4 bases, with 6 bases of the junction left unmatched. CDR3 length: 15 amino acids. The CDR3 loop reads CASSYATGVTGELFF. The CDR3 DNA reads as TGTGCCAGCAGTTACGCTACAGGGGTCACCGGGGAGCTGTTTTTT.

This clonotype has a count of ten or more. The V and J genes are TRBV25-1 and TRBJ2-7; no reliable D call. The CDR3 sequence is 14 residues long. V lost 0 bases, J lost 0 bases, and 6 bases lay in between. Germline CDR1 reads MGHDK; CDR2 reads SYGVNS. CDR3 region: CASSEYGPSYEQYF. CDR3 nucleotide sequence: TGTGCCAGCAGTGAATATGGTCCCTCCTACGAGCAGTACTTC.

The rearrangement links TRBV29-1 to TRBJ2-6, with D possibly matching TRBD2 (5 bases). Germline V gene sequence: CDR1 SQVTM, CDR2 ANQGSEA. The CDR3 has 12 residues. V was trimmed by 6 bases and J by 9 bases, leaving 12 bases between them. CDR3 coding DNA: TGCAGCGTGGACCCGGGGTTCAACGTCCTGACTTTC. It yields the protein CSVDPGFNVLTF.

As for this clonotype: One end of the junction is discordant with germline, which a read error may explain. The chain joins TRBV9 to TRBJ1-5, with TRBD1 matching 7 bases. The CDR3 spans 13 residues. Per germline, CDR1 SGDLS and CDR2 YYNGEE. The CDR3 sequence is CASSVRGRAPQHF. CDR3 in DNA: TGCGCCAGCAGCGTTAGGGGGCGGGCTCCCCAGCATTTT. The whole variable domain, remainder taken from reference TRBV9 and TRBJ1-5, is DSGVTQTPKHLITATGQRVTLRCSPRSGDLSVYWYQQSLDQGLQFLIQYYNGEERAKGNILERFSAQQFPDLHSELNLSSLELGDSALYFCASSVRGRAPQHFGDGTRLSIL.

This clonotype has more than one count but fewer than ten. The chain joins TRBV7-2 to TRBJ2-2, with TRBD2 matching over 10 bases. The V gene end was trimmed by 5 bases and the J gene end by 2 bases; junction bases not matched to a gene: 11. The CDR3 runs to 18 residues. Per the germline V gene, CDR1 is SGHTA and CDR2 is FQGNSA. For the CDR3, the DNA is TGTGCCAGCAGCCTTCCCCGTAGCGGGGGGCAAAACACCGGGGAGCTGTTTTTT. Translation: CASSLPRSGGQNTGELFF.

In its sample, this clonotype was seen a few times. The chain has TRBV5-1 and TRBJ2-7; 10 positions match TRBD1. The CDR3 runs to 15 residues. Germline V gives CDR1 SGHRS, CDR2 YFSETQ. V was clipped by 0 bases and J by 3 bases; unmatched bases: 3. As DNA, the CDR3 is TGCGCCAGCAGCTTGGAGACAGGGGGCTTCTACGAGCAGTACTTC. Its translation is CASSLETGGFYEQYF. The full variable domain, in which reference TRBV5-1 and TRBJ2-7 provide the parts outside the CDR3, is KAGVTQTPRYLIKTRGQQVTLSCSPISGHRSVSWYQQTPGQGLQFLFEYFSETQRNKGNFPGRFSGRQFSNSRSEMNVSTLELGDSALYLCASSLETGGFYEQYFGPGTRLTVT.

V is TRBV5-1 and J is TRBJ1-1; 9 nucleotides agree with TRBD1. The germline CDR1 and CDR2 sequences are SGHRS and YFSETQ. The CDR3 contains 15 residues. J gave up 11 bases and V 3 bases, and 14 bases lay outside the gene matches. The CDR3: CASSWTGTGQDVAFF. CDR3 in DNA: TGCGCCAGCAGCTGGACCGGGACAGGGCAGGACGTCGCTTTCTTT.

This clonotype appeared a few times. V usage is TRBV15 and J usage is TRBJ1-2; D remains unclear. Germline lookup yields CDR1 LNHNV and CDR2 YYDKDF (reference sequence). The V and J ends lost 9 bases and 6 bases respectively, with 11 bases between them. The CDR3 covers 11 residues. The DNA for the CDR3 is TGTGCCACGCGTAGCCCAGATGGCTACACCTTC. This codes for CATRSPDGYTF.

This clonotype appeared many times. CDR3 sequence: CASSLDQGWNSPLHF. DNA for the CDR3: TGTGCCAGCAGCTTAGACCAGGGCTGGAATTCACCCCTCCACTTT. The rearrangement joins TRBV7-9 to TRBJ1-6, with D maybe TRBD1 (5 bases). Germline values: CDR1 SEHNR, CDR2 FQNEAQ (reference sequence). Trimming removed 1 base from V and 7 bases from J, with 11 bases in between. The CDR3 length is 15 residues.

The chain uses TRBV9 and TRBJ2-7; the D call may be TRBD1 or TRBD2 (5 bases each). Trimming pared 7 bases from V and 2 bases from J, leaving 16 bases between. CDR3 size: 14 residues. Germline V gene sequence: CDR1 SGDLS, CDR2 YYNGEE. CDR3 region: CASGLYRGPYEQYF. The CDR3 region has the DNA TGTGCCAGCGGTTTATACCGGGGACCCTACGAGCAGTACTTC.

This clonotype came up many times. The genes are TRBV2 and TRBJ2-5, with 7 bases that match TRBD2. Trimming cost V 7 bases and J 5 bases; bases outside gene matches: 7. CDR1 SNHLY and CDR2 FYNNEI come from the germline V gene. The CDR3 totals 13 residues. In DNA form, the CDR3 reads TGTGCCAGCACCAACGGGGGAGGGGAGACCCAGTACTTC. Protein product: CASTNGGGETQYF. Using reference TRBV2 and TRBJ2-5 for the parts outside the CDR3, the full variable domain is EPEVTQTPSHQVTQMGQEVILRCVPISNHLYFYWYRQILGQKVEFLVSFYNNEISEKSEIFDDQFSVERPDGSNFTLKIRSTKLEDSAMYFCASTNGGGETQYFGPGTRLLVL.

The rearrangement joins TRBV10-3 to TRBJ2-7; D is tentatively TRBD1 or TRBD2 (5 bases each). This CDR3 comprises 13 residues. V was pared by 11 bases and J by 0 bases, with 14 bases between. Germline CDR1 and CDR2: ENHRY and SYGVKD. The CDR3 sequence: CASGQGVSYEQYF. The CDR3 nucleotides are TGTGCCTCGGGGCAGGGCGTCTCCTACGAGCAGTACTTC.

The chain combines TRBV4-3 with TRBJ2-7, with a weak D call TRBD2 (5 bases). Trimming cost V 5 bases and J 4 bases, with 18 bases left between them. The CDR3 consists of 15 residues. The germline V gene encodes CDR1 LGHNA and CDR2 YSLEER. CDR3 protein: CASSSWTSSMYEQYF. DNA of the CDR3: TGCGCCAGCAGCTCCTGGACTTCCAGTATGTACGAGCAGTACTTC.

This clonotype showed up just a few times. The CDR3 protein is CASSNYMGYEQYF. Here the CDR3 DNA reads TGTGCCAGCAGCAACTATATGGGGTACGAGCAGTACTTC. The chain couples TRBV11-2 to TRBJ2-7, with no clear D. CDR1 SGHAT and CDR2 FQNNGV come from the germline V gene. The length of the CDR3 is 13 residues. V dropped 5 bases and J dropped 4 bases, with 12 bases sitting between them.

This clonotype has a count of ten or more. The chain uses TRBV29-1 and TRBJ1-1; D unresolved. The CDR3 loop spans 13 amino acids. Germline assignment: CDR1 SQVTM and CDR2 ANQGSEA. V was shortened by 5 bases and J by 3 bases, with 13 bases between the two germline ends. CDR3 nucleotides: TGCAGCGTTCCTTCTCGTGTTGACACTGAAGCTTTCTTT. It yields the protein CSVPSRVDTEAFF.

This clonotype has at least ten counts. As DNA, the CDR3 is TGTGCCACCAGCTCCAATTCTGGGGCCAACGTCCTGACTTTC. The encoded protein is CATSSNSGANVLTF. The V and J genes are TRBV15 and TRBJ2-6; the D is unclear. The germline V gene encodes CDR1 LNHNV and CDR2 YYDKDF (reference sequence). The CDR3 is 14 residues long. V dropped 5 bases and J dropped 1 base, with 6 bases sitting between them.

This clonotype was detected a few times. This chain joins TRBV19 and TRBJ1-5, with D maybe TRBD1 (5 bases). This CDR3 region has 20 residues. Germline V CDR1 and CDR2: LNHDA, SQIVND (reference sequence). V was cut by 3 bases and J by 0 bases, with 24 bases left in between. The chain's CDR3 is CASSIVAGGVTLYSNQPQHF. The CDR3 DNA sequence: TGTGCCAGTAGTATCGTCGCGGGAGGGGTGACCCTTTATAGCAATCAGCCCCAGCATTTT.

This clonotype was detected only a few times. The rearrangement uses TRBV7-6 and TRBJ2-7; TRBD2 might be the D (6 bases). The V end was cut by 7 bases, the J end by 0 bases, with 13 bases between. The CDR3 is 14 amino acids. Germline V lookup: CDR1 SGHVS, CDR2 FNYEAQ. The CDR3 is CASTPPGSSYEQYF. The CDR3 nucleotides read TGTGCCAGCACCCCGCCCGGGAGCTCCTACGAGCAGTACTTC.